This paragraph covers one T cell receptor beta chain sequence. Its antigen is still unknown. The junction departs from germline at one end; a sequencing error may be responsible. MiXCR, run by TCRdb on the RACE reads, gives a single entry per CDR3 protein. The sample contains some 80,000 distinct CDR3 sequences, about 10% of which appear only once. Indicated time point: patch test 2, 6 weeks after DPC sensitization. Specified treatment: therapeutic diphenylcyclopropenone sensitization with weekly scalp DPC. Unfractionated whole blood served as the source for total RNA extraction. These data are taken from a study of human T cells and chemical hapten exposure. About the research overall: Chiefly women, the patients showed alopecia areata, totalis or universalis.

The CDR3 is 14 amino acids. Study results and limitations: The immune response of these alopecia patients might not match healthy individuals'. PT1 expanded TCR counts and patch test score correlated positively.

Sequencing used whole blood, obtained in connection with sensitization to the hapten diphenylcyclopropenone (DPC). J is TRBJ2-4 and V is TRBV12-3 or TRBV12-4; the match to TRBD2 covers 11 bases. The sequence came from a woman in her twenties or thirties with alopecia areata. Some clones in this sample may be carry-over from other donors' samples. DNA of the CDR3: TGTGCCAGCAGTATAGCGGGAGGGCAGGGCATTCAGTACTTC. Encoded protein: CASSIAGGQGIQYF.